This TCR beta chain was profiled in a study of OX40 agonist ivuxolimab in advanced cancers. There are 18 residues in the CDR3. V lost 8 bases and J lost 2; bases outside the gene matches: 11. Germline V lookup: CDR1 ENHRY, CDR2 SYGVKD. TCRdb's table, derived via immunoSEQ multiplex PCR, lists solely in-frame clones and lacks some. The sample lists under 75,000 clones; around 83% were seen once. The chain employs TRBV10-3 and TRBJ2-6, with 11 bases aligning to TRBD1. The source material was CD4+ or CD8+ T cells sorted from blood, sampled in a trial of the OX40 agonist ivuxolimab. The TCR was taken from an adult with an advanced solid tumor such as melanoma, head and neck, liver or kidney cancer. CDR3 sequence reads: CAISGTGGQQAGANVLTF. CDR3 nucleotides: TGTGCCATCTCCGGGACAGGGGGACAGCAGGCTGGGGCCAACGTCCTGACTTTC.